These T cell receptor beta chains were read from a single sample in a study of T cells after yellow fever vaccination. Using its own MiXCR run on the 5' RACE reads, TCRdb lists one record per CDR3 protein. This sample has about 300,000 distinct CDR3 sequences, with 8.7% found just once. The sequences come from CD4+ T cells sorted from PBMCs, collected 5 days after the yellow fever booster vaccination. The receptors here all came from a man between 18 and 29 years old who received the YFV17D yellow fever vaccine. Both conserved end residues are part of each CDR3. A D gene is named only where the DNA matches it firmly. Expanded clones are given a class, and other clones once, few, many or no size at all.

j_call clone_size v_call d_call cdr3_nt cdr3_aa
TRBJ2-3 few TRBV9 TRBD2 TGTGCCAGCAGCACCTCCCTGGCTAGCGGGGGGGCCCAGGCAGATACGCAGTATTTT CASSTSLASGGAQADTQYF
TRBJ2-5 few TRBV7-2 TRBD2 TGTGCCAGCAGCTTACCGGGGGGGATGGAAGAGACCCAGTACTTC CASSLPGGMEETQYF
TRBJ2-2 few TRBV7-3 - TGTGCCAGCAGCCCGCAACAGGGATGGACCGGGGAGCTGTTTTTT CASSPQQGWTGELFF
TRBJ2-5 many TRBV4-3 TRBD2 TGCGCCAGCAGCCAAGATCACCAGCGGGGGACATACCAAGAGACCCAGTACTTC CASSQDHQRGTYQETQYF
TRBJ2-1 - TRBV5-1 TRBD2 TGCGCCAGCAGCGCACTCACTAGCGGGGGGGCCCGTGAGCAGTTCTTC CASSALTSGGAREQFF
TRBJ1-1 - TRBV5-1 TRBD1 TGCGCCAGCAGCTCTTTACAGGGGGGCTACACTGAAGCTTTCTTT CASSSLQGGYTEAFF
TRBJ1-1 few TRBV5-1 TRBD1 TGCGCCAGCAGCTTGGCCGCAGGGGGCGAAGCTGAAGCTTTCTTT CASSLAAGGEAEAFF
TRBJ1-4 few TRBV12-3/TRBV12-4 - TGTGCCAGCAGTCTACAGGTCCCGACTGAAAAACTGTTTTTT CASSLQVPTEKLFF
TRBJ2-5 many TRBV20-1 - TGCAGTGCTAGTTCCCAATCGAGGGAGACCCAGTACTTC CSASSQSRETQYF
TRBJ1-6 - TRBV7-6 - TGTGCCAGCAGCTCACAGGCGACAAATAATTCACCCCTCCACTTT CASSSQATNNSPLHF
TRBJ1-2 - TRBV11-3 TRBD1 TGTGCCAGCAGCGACCCAGGACAGGGGGGCTACACCTTC CASSDPGQGGYTF
TRBJ2-5 few TRBV5-1 - TGCGCCAGCAGCTTGGGCCGAGTTGGGGCGCAGACCCAGTACTTC CASSLGRVGAQTQYF
TRBJ2-7 few TRBV2 - TGTGCCAGCAGATTAAGAGCGACCTCCTACGAGCAGTACTTC CASRLRATSYEQYF
TRBJ1-1 few TRBV4-1 TRBD1 TGCGCCAGCAGCCAAGGAAGGGGACAGGGGGCCCCCACGGCTGAAGCTTTCTTT CASSQGRGQGAPTAEAFF
TRBJ2-4 - TRBV30 - TGTGCCTGGAGTCTGGGAGGATCAGCCAAAAACATTCAGTACTTC CAWSLGGSAKNIQYF
TRBJ2-1 few TRBV6-6 TRBD1 TGTGCCAGCAGGGGGACAGGAGACAATGAGCAGTTCTTC CASRGTGDNEQFF
TRBJ1-1 few TRBV28 - TGTGCCAGCAGTGGCGGGGGGGGGGTCACTGAAGCTTTCTTT CASSGGGGVTEAFF
TRBJ2-1 few TRBV24-1 TRBD2 TGTGCCACCAGTGACGGACTAGCGGGGGGGCCCAATGAGCAGTTCTTC CATSDGLAGGPNEQFF
TRBJ1-2 many TRBV2 TRBD1 TGTGCCAGCAGTGTCTCGCAGGGGGGCTATGGCTACACCTTC CASSVSQGGYGYTF
TRBJ2-1 few TRBV7-2 TRBD1 TGTGCCAGTCGGCGACAGGGATCGTACAATGAGCAGTTCTTC CASRRQGSYNEQFF
TRBJ2-2 - TRBV6-6 - TGTGCCAGCAGTGTCAGGGCTCTTGGCGGGGAGCTGTTTTTT CASSVRALGGELFF
TRBJ1-1 many TRBV6-5 - TGTGCCAGCAGTTACTCCCCCGGCGGGGGTGAGACTGAAGCTTTCTTT CASSYSPGGGETEAFF
TRBJ1-2 - TRBV6-1 TRBD1 TGTGCCAGCAGTGAATACAGGGGAGCTAACTATGGCTACACCTTC CASSEYRGANYGYTF
TRBJ2-1 - TRBV6-5 - TGTGCCAGCAGTTGGGGGCAGCCCAATGAGCAGTTCTTC CASSWGQPNEQFF
TRBJ2-5 few TRBV6-5 - TGTGCCAGCAGGCGGGGACGGAACCAAGAGACCCAGTACTTC CASRRGRNQETQYF
TRBJ2-3 many TRBV24-1 TRBD2 TGTGCCACCAGTGAAGCGGGGGGGCGAAATACGCAGTATTTT CATSEAGGRNTQYF
TRBJ1-4 - TRBV12-3/TRBV12-4 - TGTGCCAGCAGTAGAACAGCTGCAACTAATGAAAAACTGTTTTTT CASSRTAATNEKLFF
TRBJ2-7 many TRBV20-1 TRBD2 TGCAGTGCTAGTCCTACTAGCGGGGGGCCGCAGTACTTC CSASPTSGGPQYF
TRBJ1-1 many TRBV4-2 TRBD1 TGTGCCAGCAGCCAAATCCTGGGACCCAGGGGGTCGGAGGTAACTTTCTTT CASSQILGPRGSEVTFF
TRBJ1-2 few TRBV4-3 TRBD1 TGCGCCAGCAGCCTAGGGAACAGGGGGCACGGATATGGCTACACCTTC CASSLGNRGHGYGYTF
TRBJ2-5 few TRBV11-1 TRBD2 TGTGCCAGCAGCTTAGGACTAGCGGACCAAGAGACCCAGTACTTC CASSLGLADQETQYF
TRBJ1-6 many TRBV2 - TGTGCCAGCGGCTCTGGAAGCTCCTATAATTCACCCCTCCACTTT CASGSGSSYNSPLHF
TRBJ2-7 once TRBV5-1 TRBD1 TGCGCCAGCAGCTTGGCCGGGACAGCCTACGAGCAGTACTTC CASSLAGTAYEQYF
TRBJ2-2 many TRBV9 - TGTGCCAGCAGCGTAGGGAAAGGGACCGACACCGGGGAGCTGTTTTTT CASSVGKGTDTGELFF
TRBJ2-5 many TRBV4-3 - TGCGCCAGCAGCCAAAGATTGTCAGTGGAGGGGGCCGTTCCGGAGACCCAGTACTTC CASSQRLSVEGAVPETQYF
TRBJ2-7 - TRBV30 - TGTGCCTGGAATGCCCAAACTGGACGGGAGCAGTACTTC CAWNAQTGREQYF
TRBJ2-1 many TRBV6-2/TRBV6-3 - TGTGCCAGCACCCAAATAGGAGAGACCTCCTACAATGAGCAGTTCTTC CASTQIGETSYNEQFF
TRBJ2-3 few TRBV27 - TGTGCCAGCAGTTTAGACTTTGGCGGGGGCGCGAATACGCAGTATTTT CASSLDFGGGANTQYF
TRBJ2-3 few TRBV20-1 TRBD2 TGCACCGCCACCCAGACTAGCGGGGACGCCACAGATACGCAGTATTTT CTATQTSGDATDTQYF
TRBJ1-5 few TRBV20-1 - TGCAGTGCTAGTCGGGGCAGGGGCCATCAGCCCCAGCATTTT CSASRGRGHQPQHF
TRBJ2-2 few TRBV21-1 - TGTGCCAGCAGTTCTAGCTGGACCGGGGAGCTGTTTTTT CASSSSWTGELFF